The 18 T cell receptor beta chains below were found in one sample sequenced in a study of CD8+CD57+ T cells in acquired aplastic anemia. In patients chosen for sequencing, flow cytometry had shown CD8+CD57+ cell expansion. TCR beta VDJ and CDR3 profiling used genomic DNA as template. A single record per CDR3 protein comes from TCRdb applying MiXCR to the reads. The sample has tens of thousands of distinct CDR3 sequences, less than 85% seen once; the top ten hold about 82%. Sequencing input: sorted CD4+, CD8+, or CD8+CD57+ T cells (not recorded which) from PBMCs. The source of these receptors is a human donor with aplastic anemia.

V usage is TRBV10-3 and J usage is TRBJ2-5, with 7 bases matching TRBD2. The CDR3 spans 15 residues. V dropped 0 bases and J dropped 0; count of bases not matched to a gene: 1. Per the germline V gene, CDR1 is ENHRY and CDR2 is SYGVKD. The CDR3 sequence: CAISESAGDQETQYF. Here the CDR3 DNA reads TGTGCCATCAGTGAGTCGGCGGGAGACCAAGAGACCCAGTACTTC.

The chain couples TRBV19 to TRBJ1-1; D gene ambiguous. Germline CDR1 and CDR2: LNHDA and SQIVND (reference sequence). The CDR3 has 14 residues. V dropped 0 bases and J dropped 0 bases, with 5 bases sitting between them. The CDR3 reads CASSIDPVNTEAFF. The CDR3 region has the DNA TGTGCCAGTAGTATAGATCCAGTGAACACTGAAGCTTTCTTT.

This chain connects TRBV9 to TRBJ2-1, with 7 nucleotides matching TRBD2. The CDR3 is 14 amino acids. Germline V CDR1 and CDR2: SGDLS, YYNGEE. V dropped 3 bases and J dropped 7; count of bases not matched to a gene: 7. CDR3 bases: TGTGCCAGCAGCGGAGAGACTAGCTGGAATGAGCAGTTCTTC. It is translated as CASSGETSWNEQFF.

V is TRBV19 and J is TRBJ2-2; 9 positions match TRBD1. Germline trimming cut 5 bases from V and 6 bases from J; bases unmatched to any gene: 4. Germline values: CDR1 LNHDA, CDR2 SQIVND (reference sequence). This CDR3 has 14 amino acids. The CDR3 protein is CASSQGTGSGELFF. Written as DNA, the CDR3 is TGTGCCAGTAGTCAAGGGACAGGGTCCGGGGAGCTGTTTTTT. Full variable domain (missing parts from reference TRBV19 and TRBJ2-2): DGGITQSPKYLFRKEGQNVTLSCEQNLNHDAMYWYRQDPGQGLRLIYYSQIVNDFQKGDIAEGYSVSREKKESFPLTVTSAQKNPTAFYLCASSQGTGSGELFFGEGSRLTVL.

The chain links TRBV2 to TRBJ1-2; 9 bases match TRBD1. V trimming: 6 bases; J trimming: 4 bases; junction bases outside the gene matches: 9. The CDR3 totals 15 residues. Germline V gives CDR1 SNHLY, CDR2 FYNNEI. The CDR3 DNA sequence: TGTGCCAGCAGCTTATCGAGGACAGGGGCCTATGGCTACACCTTC. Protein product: CASSLSRTGAYGYTF.

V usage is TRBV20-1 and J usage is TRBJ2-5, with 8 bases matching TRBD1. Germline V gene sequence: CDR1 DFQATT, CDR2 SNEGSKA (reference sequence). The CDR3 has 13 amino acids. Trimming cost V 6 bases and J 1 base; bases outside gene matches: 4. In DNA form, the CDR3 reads TGCAGTGCCACGCAGGGGGCCCAAGAGACCCAGTACTTC. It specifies CSATQGAQETQYF.

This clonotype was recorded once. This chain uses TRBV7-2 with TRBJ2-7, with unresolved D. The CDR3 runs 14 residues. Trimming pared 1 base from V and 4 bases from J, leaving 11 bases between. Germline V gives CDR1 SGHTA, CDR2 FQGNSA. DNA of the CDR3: TGTGCCAGCAGCTTAGGGGTCGGGCGGTACGAGCAGTACTTC. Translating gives CASSLGVGRYEQYF.

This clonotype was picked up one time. The CDR3 protein is CASSVQQNTEAFF. The CDR3 coding sequence is TGTGCCAGCAGCGTCCAGCAGAACACTGAAGCTTTCTTT. This rearrangement joins TRBV7-3 to TRBJ1-1; D not resolved. CDR3 length equals 13 residues. CDR1 is SGHTA, CDR2 FQGTGA, per germline. V lost 5 bases to trimming and J lost 1 base, with 8 bases between them. Full variable domain (missing parts from reference TRBV7-3 and TRBJ1-1): GAGVSQTPSNKVTEKGKYVELRCDPISGHTALYWYRQSLGQGPEFLIYFQGTGAADDSGLPNDRFFAVRPEGSVSTLKIQRTERGDSAVYLCASSVQQNTEAFFGQGTRLTVV.

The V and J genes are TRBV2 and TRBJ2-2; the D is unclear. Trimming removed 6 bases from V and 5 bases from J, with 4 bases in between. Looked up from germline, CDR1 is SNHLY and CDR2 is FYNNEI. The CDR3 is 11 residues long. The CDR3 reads CASRGTGELFF. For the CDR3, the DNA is TGTGCCAGCAGGGGAACCGGGGAGCTGTTTTTT. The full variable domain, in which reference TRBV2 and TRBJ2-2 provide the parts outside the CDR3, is EPEVTQTPSHQVTQMGQEVILRCVPISNHLYFYWYRQILGQKVEFLVSFYNNEISEKSEIFDDQFSVERPDGSNFTLKIRSTKLEDSAMYFCASRGTGELFFGEGSRLTVL.

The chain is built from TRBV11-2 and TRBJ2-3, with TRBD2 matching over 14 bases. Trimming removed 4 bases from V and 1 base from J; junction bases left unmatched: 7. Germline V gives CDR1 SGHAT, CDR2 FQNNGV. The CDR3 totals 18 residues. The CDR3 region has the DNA TGTGCCAGCAGCTCCTACCAGGGACTAGCGGGGGGCACAGATACGCAGTATTTT. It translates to CASSSYQGLAGGTDTQYF.

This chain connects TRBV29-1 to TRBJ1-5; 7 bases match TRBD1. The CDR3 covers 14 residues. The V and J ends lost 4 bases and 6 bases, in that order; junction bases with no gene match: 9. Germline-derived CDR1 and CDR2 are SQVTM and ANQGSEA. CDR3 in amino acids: CSVAVGGGPQPQHF. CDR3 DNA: TGCAGCGTTGCAGTAGGGGGCGGTCCTCAGCCCCAGCATTTT.

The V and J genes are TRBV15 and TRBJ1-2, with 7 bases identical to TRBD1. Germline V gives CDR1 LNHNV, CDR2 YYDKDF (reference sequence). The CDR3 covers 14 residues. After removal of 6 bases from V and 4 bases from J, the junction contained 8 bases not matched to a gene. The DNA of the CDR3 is TGTGCCACCAGGGCGGGACAGCAAATCTATGGCTACACCTTC. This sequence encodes CATRAGQQIYGYTF.

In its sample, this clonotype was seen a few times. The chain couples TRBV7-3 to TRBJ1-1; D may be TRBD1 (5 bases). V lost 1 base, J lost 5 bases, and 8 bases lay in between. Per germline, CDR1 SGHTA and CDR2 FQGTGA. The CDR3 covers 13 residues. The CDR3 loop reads CASSLIRGTEAFF. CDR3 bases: TGTGCCAGCAGCTTAATCCGGGGGACTGAAGCTTTCTTT.

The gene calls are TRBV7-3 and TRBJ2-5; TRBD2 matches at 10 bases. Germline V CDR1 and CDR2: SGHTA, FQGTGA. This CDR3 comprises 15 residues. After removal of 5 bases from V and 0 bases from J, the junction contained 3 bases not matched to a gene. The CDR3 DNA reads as TGTGCCAGCAGCCGCAGCGGGAGGGACCAAGAGACCCAGTACTTC. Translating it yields CASSRSGRDQETQYF.

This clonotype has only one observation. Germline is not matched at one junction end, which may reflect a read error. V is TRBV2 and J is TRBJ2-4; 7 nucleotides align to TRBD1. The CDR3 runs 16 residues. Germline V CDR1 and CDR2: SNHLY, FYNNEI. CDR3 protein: CASSEDRGVAKNVQYF. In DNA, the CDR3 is TGTGCCAGCAGTGAAGACAGGGGAGTCGCCAAAAACGTTCAGTACTTC. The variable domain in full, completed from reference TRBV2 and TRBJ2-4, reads EPEVTQTPSHQVTQMGQEVILRCVPISNHLYFYWYRQILGQKVEFLVSFYNNEISEKSEIFDDQFSVERPDGSNFTLKIRSTKLEDSAMYFCASSEDRGVAKNVQYFGAGTRLSVL.

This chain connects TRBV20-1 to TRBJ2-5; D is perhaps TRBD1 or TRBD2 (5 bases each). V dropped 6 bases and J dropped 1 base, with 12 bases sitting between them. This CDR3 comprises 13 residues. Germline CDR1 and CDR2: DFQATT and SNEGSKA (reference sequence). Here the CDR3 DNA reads TGCAGTGCCTTCGGGGCTACCCAAGAGACCCAGTACTTC. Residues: CSAFGATQETQYF.

The CDR3 sequence is CASSQGGEGYTF. DNA for the CDR3: TGTGCCAGCAGCCAAGGGGGTGAGGGCTACACCTTC. The chain links TRBV4-2 to TRBJ1-2; D remains ambiguous. This CDR3 comprises 12 residues. The V end lost 1 base, the J end lost 8 bases, and 8 bases lay between the germline ends. Germline V lookup: CDR1 LGHNA, CDR2 YNFKEQ.

CDR3 protein: CASREGQGGSPLHF. CDR3 nucleotides: TGTGCCAGCAGGGAAGGACAGGGGGGGTCACCCCTCCACTTT. The rearrangement joins TRBV27 to TRBJ1-6, with 10 bases fitting TRBD1. Germline V lookup: CDR1 MNHEY, CDR2 SMNVEV (reference sequence). V dropped 6 bases and J dropped 10; count of bases not matched to a gene: 6. This CDR3 region has 14 residues.